The 5 T cell receptor beta chains reported below all come from one sample, sequenced in a study of blood T cell repertoires in COVID-19 (dated by TCRdb to 2018 to 2021). Libraries were made using the immunoSEQ multiplex PCR assay. The table comes from immuneACCESS by way of TCRdb, which keeps in-frame sequences with V and J called. Part of the clones is missing from these tables; in studies checked, under half for an unresolved V gene and the rest for unknown reasons. Counted in this sample were about 53,000 clones; approximately 80% of them appeared once. The ten largest clones take up 11% to 15% of the sample. Sequencing input: peripheral blood. These TCRs come from a human donor in a cohort sampled during active COVID-19.

V usage is TRBV28 and J usage is TRBJ1-5, with D possibly being TRBD1 (5 bases). Germline V gives CDR1 MDHEN, CDR2 SYDVKM. This CDR3 has 18 residues. V was trimmed by 3 bases and J by 2 bases, leaving 20 bases between them. The DNA for the CDR3 is TGTGCCAGCAGTTTTCTCAACTCAAACGGGGGTGGCAATCAGCCCCAGCATTTT. It yields the protein CASSFLNSNGGGNQPQHF.

This chain connects TRBV11-1 to TRBJ2-1; TRBD1 matches at 7 bases. Trimming cost V 3 bases and J 7 bases; bases outside gene matches: 6. Germline V gene sequence: CDR1 SGHAT, CDR2 FQDESV (reference sequence). CDR3 length equals 14 residues. The DNA of the CDR3 is TGTGCCAGCAGCTTGACAGGGAACAGGAATGAGCAGTTCTTC. The encoded protein is CASSLTGNRNEQFF.

The chain joins TRBV18 to TRBJ1-1, with 7 bases lining up with TRBD1. V lost 2 bases to trimming and J lost 0 bases; unmatched junction nucleotides: 3. From germline, CDR1 is KGHSH and CDR2 LQKENI. CDR3 size: 15 residues. The CDR3 DNA reads TGTGCCAGCTCACCATGGGGACAGCTGAACACTGAAGCTTTCTTT. It yields the protein CASSPWGQLNTEAFF.

The chain combines TRBV5-5 with TRBJ1-2; the D gene is possibly TRBD1 (5 bases). The CDR3 extends over 15 amino acids. V shed 0 bases and J shed 1 base, with 10 bases lying between them. Germline V gene data show CDR1 as SGHKS and CDR2 as YYEKEE (reference sequence). CDR3 DNA: TGTGCCAGCAGCTTGGAGGCAGGGATTAACTATGGCTACACCTTC. Residues: CASSLEAGINYGYTF.

The chain combines TRBV4-1 with TRBJ2-5; a possible D gene is TRBD2 (6 bases). Trimming shortened V by 4 bases and J by 5 bases, and 17 bases separated the two germline ends. The CDR3 contains 15 residues. CDR1 is MGHRA, CDR2 YSYEKL, per germline. CDR3 nucleotides: TGCGCCAGCAGCCGCGTGCTAGCGAATGTGGAGACCCAGTACTTC. Translating it yields CASSRVLANVETQYF.